This T cell receptor beta chain was sequenced in a study of blood T cell repertoires in COVID-19. About the study: Italy, Spain and the United States were the sources of the convalescent and acute COVID-19 samples.

Everyone who took part was 18 to 89 years old, and they came from about two dozen US areas. Participants' own reports of clinical history determined their cohort assignment. This clone appeared a few times. Per the original data handling: By means of reference gene primer amplification, nucleated cell counts were estimated. Measured with immunoSEQ multiplex PCR; TCRdb has only the in-frame clones, and not every one. V and J calls and clone size follow that table, whereas D and trimming were derived from the DNA. The sample holds roughly 260,000 clones; approximately 86% are singletons and the top ten take over 6%. Deletions cut 6 bases from V and 5 bases from J, with 5 bases between. The CDR3 consists of 11 residues. Looked up from germline, CDR1 is MDHEN and CDR2 is SYDVKM.

The origin of this receptor is a woman aged 30 to 39 with acute COVID-19. Sequencing used PBMCs or T cells enriched from blood (not recorded which). The chain carries TRBV28 and TRBJ2-1; D is unresolved. CDR3 DNA: TGTGCCAGCAGCCGGGACAATGAGCAGTTCTTC. Amino acid sequence: CASSRDNEQFF.